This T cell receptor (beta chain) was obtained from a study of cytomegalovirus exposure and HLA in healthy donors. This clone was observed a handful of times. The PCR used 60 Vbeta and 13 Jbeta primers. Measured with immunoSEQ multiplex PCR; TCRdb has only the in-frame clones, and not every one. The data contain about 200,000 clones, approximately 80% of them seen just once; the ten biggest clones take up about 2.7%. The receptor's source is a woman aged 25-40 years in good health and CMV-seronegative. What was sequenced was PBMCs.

CDR3 DNA: TGTGCCAGCAGGAAGCTAGAGACCCAGTACTTC. This gives the protein CASRKLETQYF. The rearrangement uses TRBV6-5 and TRBJ2-5; D is uncertain. Germline CDR1 and CDR2: MNHEY and SVGAGI. The V end lost 6 bases, the J end lost 4 bases, and 6 bases lay between the germline ends. The CDR3 has 11 amino acids.